This T cell receptor (beta chain) was identified in a study of blood T cell repertoires in COVID-19. Study-wide context: From the United States, Italy and Spain came samples of acute and convalescent COVID-19.

V lost 0 bases to trimming and J lost 3 bases, with 10 bases between them. Germline CDR1 SGDLS, CDR2 YYNGEE. This CDR3 is 15 amino acids long. Here immunoSEQ multiplex PCR was the method, and the copy in TCRdb shows in-frame clones only, minus some. The table records a few hundred thousand clones, less than 85% of them present only once. Each participant's cohort was designated according to participant-reported clinical history. Two negative PCRs, clearance, or symptom resolution had been documented for recovered Cohort 3 donors. This receptor was obtained from a woman aged 45-60 years who had recovered from COVID-19. The chain uses TRBV9 and TRBJ2-1; D possibly corresponds to TRBD1 (6 bases). Sequencing used PBMCs or T cells enriched from blood (not recorded which). CDR3: CASSVGQGLYNEQFF. In DNA, the CDR3 is TGTGCCAGCAGCGTAGGCCAGGGGCTCTACAATGAGCAGTTCTTC.